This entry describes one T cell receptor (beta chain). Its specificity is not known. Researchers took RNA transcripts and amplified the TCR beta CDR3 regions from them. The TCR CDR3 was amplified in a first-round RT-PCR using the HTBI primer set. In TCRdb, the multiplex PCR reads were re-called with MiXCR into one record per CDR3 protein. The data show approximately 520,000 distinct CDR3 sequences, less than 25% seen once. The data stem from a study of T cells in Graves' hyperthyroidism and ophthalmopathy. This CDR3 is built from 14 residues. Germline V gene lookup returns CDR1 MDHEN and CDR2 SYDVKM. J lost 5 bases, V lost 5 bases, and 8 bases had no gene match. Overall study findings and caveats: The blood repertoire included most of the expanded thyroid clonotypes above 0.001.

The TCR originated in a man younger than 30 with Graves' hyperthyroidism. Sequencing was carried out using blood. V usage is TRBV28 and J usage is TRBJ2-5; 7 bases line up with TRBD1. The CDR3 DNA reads TGTGCCAGCAGTCACCTCGACAGGGATGAGACCCAGTACTTC. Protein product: CASSHLDRDETQYF.